The 9 T cell receptor beta chains below come from one sample, sequenced in a study of metastatic and nonmetastatic thyroid tumors (dated by TCRdb to about 2020). No treatment had been received by any patient before thyroid surgery. Receptor amplification or capture employed PCR. For sequencing, an Illumina HiSeq 4000 was employed. TCRdb handled the public reads itself, with Q25 trimming in fastp and clone calling in MiXCR, and kept productive beta chains. For this sample there are 23,000 or so clones; around 25% appear just once. Of the sample, less than 15% falls within the top ten clones. Material for sequencing was tumor tissue. These receptors all stem from a male donor with papillary thyroid cancer or a benign thyroid nodule (not recorded which). Some clones in this sample may be carry-over from other donors' samples.

This clone has at least ten counts. The V gene is TRBV6-1, the J gene TRBJ2-5; 9 positions match TRBD1. The J segment lost 4 bases and the V segment lost 3 bases, leaving 6 bases of the junction unmatched. Germline lookup yields CDR1 MNHNS and CDR2 SASEGT. The CDR3 consists of 15 residues. The CDR3 reads CASSDHRGPGETQYF. CDR3 in DNA: TGTGCCAGCAGTGACCACAGGGGGCCCGGAGAGACCCAGTACTTC.

In its sample, this clone was seen many times. This chain uses TRBV12-3 or TRBV12-4 with TRBJ2-3, with D unresolved. This CDR3 contains 13 residues. Trimming took 5 bases from V and 4 from J, leaving 10 bases between them. Here the CDR3 reads CASSTSLADTQYF. The CDR3 region has the DNA TGTGCCAGCAGTACGTCCCTCGCAGATACGCAGTATTTT.

A few counts support this clone. V is TRBV5-1 and J is TRBJ2-2; D is undetermined. The germline V gene encodes CDR1 SGHRS and CDR2 YFSETQ. The V and J ends lost 5 bases and 2 bases respectively, with 13 bases between them. CDR3 length: 15 residues. The CDR3 loop reads CASSAYECNTGELFF. DNA of the CDR3: TGCGCCAGCAGTGCTTATGAATGTAACACCGGGGAGCTGTTTTTT.

The table lists this clone with a count of one. Without the conserved terminal phenylalanine or tryptophan, this CDR3 likely stems from a read error. The limits of the CDR3 on the DNA are not certain, so only TCRdb's listed CDR3 is given. The chain couples TRBV7-2 to TRBJ2-6; the table gives TRBD1 as D, unverified against the DNA. The length of the CDR3 is 10 amino acids, counting both ends. CDR1 is SGHTA and CDR2 is FQGNSA in the germline V gene. CDR3 sequence: CASSLAIPST.

This clone was detected ten times or more. J is TRBJ1-5 and V is TRBV27; TRBD1 matches at 7 bases. The CDR3 is 13 amino acids. Per germline, CDR1 MNHEY and CDR2 SMNVEV (reference sequence). V shed 6 bases, J shed 6 bases, and the junction held 5 bases outside the gene matches. CDR3 DNA: TGTGCCAGCAGGACAGGGAACTCTCAGCCCCAGCATTTT. As protein: CASRTGNSQPQHF.

This clone has only a few counts. This likely comes from a read error, as the CDR3 has no conserved phenylalanine or tryptophan at its end. The genes are TRBV6-5 and TRBJ2-1; D might be TRBD2 (6 bases). This CDR3 contains 16 residues. V lost 3 bases to trimming and J lost 5 bases, with 17 bases between them. Germline CDR1 reads MNHEY; CDR2 reads SVGAGI. The chain's CDR3 is CASSYYSGYGNNEQFS. In DNA form, the CDR3 reads TGTGCCAGCAGTTATTATAGCGGTTACGGGAACAATGAGCAGTTCTCC.

Details on this clone: Given a much more abundant clone one base away, this may be a read error. No conserved phenylalanine or tryptophan ends this CDR3, so it is likely a read error. Other nucleotide sequences in the sample specify the same CDR3. The gene calls are TRBV6-6 and TRBJ1-1; 7 nucleotides align to TRBD1. Germline CDR1 reads MNHNY; CDR2 reads SVGAGI (reference sequence). This CDR3 comprises 15 residues. CDR3 protein: CASSYSTLTGTEAFS. DNA of the CDR3: TGTGCCAGCAGCTACTCGACACTGACAGGGACTGAAGCTTTCTCT.

This clone was seen a handful of times. The chain uses TRBV13 and TRBJ2-7; D may be TRBD2 (5 bases). CDR1 is PRHDT and CDR2 is FYEKMQ in the germline V gene (reference sequence). V shed 4 bases and J shed 4 bases, with 17 bases lying between them. The length of the CDR3 is 15 residues. Here the CDR3 reads CASSSVTLGGYEQYF. The CDR3 DNA reads TGTGCCAGCAGCTCCGTTACCTTGGGCGGGTACGAGCAGTACTTC.

This clone came up many times. The CDR3 spells CASKVLNTGELFF. CDR3 in DNA: TGTGCCAGCAAAGTTCTAAACACCGGGGAGCTGTTTTTT. This chain links TRBV27 with TRBJ2-2; D is ambiguous. The length of the CDR3 is 13 residues. V gave up 7 bases and J gave up 2 bases, with 8 bases separating them. The germline V gene has CDR1 MNHEY and CDR2 SMNVEV (reference sequence).